This TCR beta chain was found in a study of T cell responses to AZD1222 COVID-19 vaccine. Study at large: Samples with a second dose at about 4 or about 12 weeks were pooled together. Broader study findings: Possibly, clonal diversity was underestimated; donors were largely white British and included more females. It was only a handful of AZD1222 recipients who were seropositive at baseline.

TCRdb's table, derived via immunoSEQ multiplex PCR, lists solely in-frame clones and lacks some. This sample carries 95,000 to 100,000 clones, over 75% of them seen once, and the ten largest clones take 1.3%. Points on this clone: Its antigen is not identified.

Specimen: peripheral blood, collected on day 0 of AZD1222 vaccination. The receptor was derived from an adult in good health.

This chain's CDR3 is CASSSGGGGRTGELFF. In DNA, the CDR3 is TGCGCCAGCAGCTCCGGTGGGGGGGGCCGCACCGGGGAGCTGTTTTTT. The rearrangement uses TRBV5-1 and TRBJ2-2, with a weak D call TRBD2 (7 bases). The CDR3 sequence is 16 residues long. Per germline, CDR1 SGHRS and CDR2 YFSETQ. The V and J ends lost 3 bases and 4 bases respectively, with 16 bases between them. Variable domain in full (rest from reference TRBV5-1 and TRBJ2-2): KAGVTQTPRYLIKTRGQQVTLSCSPISGHRSVSWYQQTPGQGLQFLFEYFSETQRNKGNFPGRFSGRQFSNSRSEMNVSTLELGDSALYLCASSSGGGGRTGELFFGEGSRLTVL.